There are many counts of the clone carrying this T cell receptor (beta chain). Its antigen is still unknown. The data originate from a study of neurological immune-mediated disorders. General study findings and limits: The absence of shared CDR3 amino acid sequences among expanded clones across subjects suggests private repertoires in all groups.

The sorted libraries started from around 970,000 CD4+ or CD8+ T cells. The CDR3 extends over 15 amino acids. Trimming took 8 bases from V and 5 from J; bases not matched to a gene: 12. Synthesis of cDNA used 5'RACE (with 10-nucleotide random UMIs). Over 170 million TCR-beta sequences (from 15-18 subjects) were yielded by each sequencing run. TCRdb re-analysed the 5' RACE reads in MiXCR, keeping a single row per CDR3 protein. This table has more than 30,000 distinct CDR3 sequences, around 4% appearing once. Sequenced input: CD4+ T cells from blood. The TCR was taken from a woman aged 40 to 50 in good health. The chain uses TRBV12-3 or TRBV12-4 and TRBJ2-5, with 9 bases lining up with TRBD1. The CDR3, as DNA: TGTGCCAGCTCTCCGGGACAGGGTGGTATGGAGACCCAGTACTTC. Translation: CASSPGQGGMETQYF.